This T cell receptor beta chain was recovered during a study of vaccination and CD4 T cells after COVID-19. Overall study context: Nasal swab PCR identified SARS-CoV-2 in the convalescent patients, of whom roughly ten were mild and one severe. As a positive control, some control cultures were given a CEFX pool, while others were given an HIV-1 Nef pool or no peptide. Regarding the study as a whole: Spike mono-reactivity was found in 304 of the 307 vaccine-specific clones identified in convalescent patients.

At the Johns Hopkins FTIC core, DNA taken from cultured CD4+ T cells was sequenced by way of the Oncomine TCR Beta short-read assay. Each CDR3 protein is one row after TCRdb ran MiXCR on the PCR reads. The top ten hold about a fifth of the sample, which has fewer than 15,000 distinct CDR3 sequences, 35% to 50% seen once. This clonotype turned up a few times. The antigen is unknown. The ends were cut back, 7 bases at V and 9 bases at J, with 15 bases in the middle. The CDR3 runs to 13 residues. Germline assignment: CDR1 MNHEY and CDR2 SVGEGT. The treatment: approximately 10-day PBMC culture with coronavirus spike peptide pools or control peptides (ViraFEST assay). Antigen-specific T cells were expanded with peptide pools by ViraFEST, and TCRs were then sequenced.

The sequence came from a human donor with COVID-19. V gene TRBV6-2 or TRBV6-3 combines with J gene TRBJ2-2; D gene ambiguous. The source was cultured CD4+ T cells from blood, collected after SARS-CoV-2 vaccination. Written as DNA, the CDR3 is TGTGCCAGCACCCCGACACAGCACAGGGAGCTGTTTTTT. This sequence encodes CASTPTQHRELFF.